This T cell receptor beta chain was captured in a study of blood T cell repertoires in COVID-19. Overall study context: COVID-19 samples, acute and convalescent, were from the United States, Italy and Spain. T cells, B-cell-depleted T cells, or PBMCs provided the cDNA or gDNA that served as material.

Per the study methods: Amplification with reference gene primers provided the estimates of nucleated cell counts. Method: immunoSEQ multiplex PCR; TCRdb's copy keeps in-frame clones and lacks some. V and J calls and clone size come straight from that table; D and trimming were deduced from the DNA. This sample carries hundreds of thousands of clones, almost 85% of them seen once, and the ten largest clones take under 2%. Germline CDR1 LNHDA, CDR2 SQIVND (reference sequence). The CDR3 loop spans 16 amino acids. Trimming removed 7 bases from V and 2 bases from J; junction bases left unmatched: 12. Source material: peripheral blood. This chain uses TRBV19 with TRBJ1-2; 8 bases fit TRBD1. The receptor was isolated from a woman aged 80 or over with acute or convalescent COVID-19. CDR3 sequence: CASTGQGRYLNYGYTF. CDR3 nucleotide sequence: TGTGCCAGTACCGGACAGGGACGCTATCTAAACTATGGCTACACCTTC.